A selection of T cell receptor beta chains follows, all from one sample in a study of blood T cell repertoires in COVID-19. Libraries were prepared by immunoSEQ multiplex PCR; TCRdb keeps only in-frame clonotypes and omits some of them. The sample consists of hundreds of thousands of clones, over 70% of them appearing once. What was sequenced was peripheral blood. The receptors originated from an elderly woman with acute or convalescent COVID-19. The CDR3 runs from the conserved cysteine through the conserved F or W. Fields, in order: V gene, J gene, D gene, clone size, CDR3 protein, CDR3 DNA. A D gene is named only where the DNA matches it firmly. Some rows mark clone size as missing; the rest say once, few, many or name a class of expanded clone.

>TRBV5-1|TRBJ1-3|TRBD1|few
CASSLNRGISGNTIYF
TGCGCCAGCAGCTTAAACAGGGGAATCTCTGGAAACACCATATATTTT
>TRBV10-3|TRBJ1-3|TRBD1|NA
CAISESADRRTGNTIYF
TGTGCCATCAGTGAGTCAGCGGACAGGAGAACTGGAAACACCATATATTTT
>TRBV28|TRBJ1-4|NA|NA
CASSLDVGRGTNEKLFF
TGTGCCAGCAGCCTCGACGTAGGGAGGGGGACTAATGAAAAACTGTTTTTT
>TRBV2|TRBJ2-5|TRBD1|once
CANSGTGGPETQYF
TGTGCCAACTCAGGGACAGGCGGGCCGGAGACCCAGTACTTC
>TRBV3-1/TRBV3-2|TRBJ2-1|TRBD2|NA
CASSETSGSSYEQFF
TGTGCCAGCAGCGAGACTAGCGGGAGTTCGTATGAGCAGTTCTTC
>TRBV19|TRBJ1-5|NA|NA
CASSIDIQPQHF
TGTGCCAGTAGTATAGATATCCAGCCCCAGCATTTT
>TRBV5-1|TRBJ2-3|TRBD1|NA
CASSLRDTGGPDTQYF
TGCGCCAGCAGCTTGAGGGACACAGGGGGGCCAGATACGCAGTATTTT
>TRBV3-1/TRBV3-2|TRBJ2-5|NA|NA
CASSQPKRVQETQYF
TGTGCCAGCAGTCAACCCAAGCGGGTCCAAGAGACCCAGTACTTC
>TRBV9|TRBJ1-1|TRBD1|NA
CASSVGGQGATNTEAFF
TGTGCCAGCAGCGTAGGTGGACAGGGGGCCACGAACACTGAAGCTTTCTTT
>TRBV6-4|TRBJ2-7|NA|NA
CASSPLFSYEQYF
TGTGCCAGCAGCCCCCTTTTTTCCTACGAGCAGTACTTC
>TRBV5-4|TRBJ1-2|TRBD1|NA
CASRRGQGTLNYGYTF
TGTGCCAGCAGACGAGGACAGGGGACCCTAAACTATGGCTACACCTTC
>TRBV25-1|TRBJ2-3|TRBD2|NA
CATQKVAGGAVDTQYF
TGTGCCACCCAAAAGGTCGCCGGGGGGGCCGTAGATACGCAGTATTTT
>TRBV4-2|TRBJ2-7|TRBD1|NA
CASGRDSSYEQYF
TGTGCCAGCGGAAGGGACAGCTCCTACGAGCAGTACTTC
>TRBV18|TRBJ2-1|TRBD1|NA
CASSIDRGGGEQFF
TGTGCCAGCTCAATCGACAGGGGGGGTGGTGAGCAGTTCTTC
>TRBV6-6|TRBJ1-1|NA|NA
CASSYPRGRMNTEAFF
TGTGCCAGCAGTTACCCCCGCGGGAGGATGAACACTGAAGCTTTCTTT
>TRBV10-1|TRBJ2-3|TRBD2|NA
CASSDGLAGPDTQYF
TGCGCCAGCAGTGACGGACTAGCGGGACCAGATACGCAGTATTTT
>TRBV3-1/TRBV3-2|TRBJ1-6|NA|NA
CASSSTSSYNSPLHF
TGTGCCAGCAGCTCTACGAGCTCCTATAATTCACCCCTCCACTTT
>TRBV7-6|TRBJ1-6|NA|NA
CASSLGPLNSPLHF
TGTGCCAGCAGCTTAGGGCCTCTTAATTCACCCCTCCACTTT
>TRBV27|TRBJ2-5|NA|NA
CASSSRNLQETQYF
TGTGCCAGCAGTTCCAGGAATCTCCAAGAGACCCAGTACTTC
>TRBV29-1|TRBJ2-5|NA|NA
CSVGGRETQYF
TGCAGCGTTGGGGGCCGGGAGACCCAGTACTTC
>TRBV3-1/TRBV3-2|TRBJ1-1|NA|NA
CASSPWRDPEAFF
TGTGCCAGCAGCCCTTGGAGGGACCCTGAAGCTTTCTTT
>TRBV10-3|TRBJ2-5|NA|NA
CAISELGVGAKDQETQYF
TGTGCCATCAGTGAGTTGGGGGTGGGGGCGAAGGATCAAGAGACCCAGTACTTC
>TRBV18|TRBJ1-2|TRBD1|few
CASSGTGNNYGYTF
TGTGCCAGCTCGGGGACAGGGAATAACTATGGCTACACCTTC
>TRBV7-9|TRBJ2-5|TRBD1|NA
CASSLSMGTGPLRRETQYF
TGTGCCAGCAGCTTATCTATGGGGACAGGTCCCTTAAGGCGAGAGACCCAGTACTTC